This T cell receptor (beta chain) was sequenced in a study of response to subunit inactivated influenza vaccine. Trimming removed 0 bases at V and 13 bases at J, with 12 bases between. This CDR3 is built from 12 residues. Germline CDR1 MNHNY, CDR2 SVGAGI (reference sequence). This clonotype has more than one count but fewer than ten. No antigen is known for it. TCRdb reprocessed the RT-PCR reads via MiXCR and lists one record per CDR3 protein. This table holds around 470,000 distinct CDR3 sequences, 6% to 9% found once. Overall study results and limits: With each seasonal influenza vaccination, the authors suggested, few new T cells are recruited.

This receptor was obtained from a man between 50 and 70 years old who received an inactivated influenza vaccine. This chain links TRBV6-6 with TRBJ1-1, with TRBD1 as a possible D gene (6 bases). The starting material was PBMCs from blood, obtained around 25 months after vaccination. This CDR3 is CASSYSQGSVFF. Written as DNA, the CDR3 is TGTGCCAGCAGTTACTCACAGGGAAGCGTTTTCTTT.